This TCR beta chain originates from a study of OX40 agonist ivuxolimab in advanced cancers. V lost 3 bases and J lost 0, with 6 bases in between. The CDR3 is 14 residues long. Germline V gives CDR1 MGHDK, CDR2 SYGVNS. In regard to this clone: Its antigen is currently unknown.

Whole-study findings and limits: Low normalized T-cell clonal expansion was additionally recorded for some nonresponders. At 0.1 to 3.0 mg/kg and by week 6, clonal expansion occurred in CD4+ and CD8+ blood T cells. Partial responders receiving 0.1-3.0 mg/kg showed among the lowest clonal expansion. Among expanded peripheral T cells, antigen specificity went undetermined.

TCRdb's copy holds only in-frame clones and misses some; the assay was immunoSEQ multiplex PCR. The sample has under 70,000 clones, about 80% seen once; the top ten hold nearly 4.5%. The sequence came from an adult with an advanced solid tumor such as melanoma, head and neck, liver or kidney cancer. This chain connects TRBV25-1 to TRBJ1-3; D gene unclear. Source: CD4+ or CD8+ T cells sorted from blood, taken in a trial of the OX40 agonist ivuxolimab. The CDR3 DNA sequence: TGTGCCAGCAGTGAGCAGAGCTCTGGAAACACCATATATTTT. Amino acid sequence: CASSEQSSGNTIYF.